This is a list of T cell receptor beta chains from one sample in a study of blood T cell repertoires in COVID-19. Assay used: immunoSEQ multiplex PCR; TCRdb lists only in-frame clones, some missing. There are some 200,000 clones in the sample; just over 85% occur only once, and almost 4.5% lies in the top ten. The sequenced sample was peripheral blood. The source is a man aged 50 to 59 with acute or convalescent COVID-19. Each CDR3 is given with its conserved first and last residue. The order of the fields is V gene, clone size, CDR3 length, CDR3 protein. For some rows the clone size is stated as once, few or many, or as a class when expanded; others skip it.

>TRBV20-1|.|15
CSASLHRGGQETQYF
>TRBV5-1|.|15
CASSFRPTGGVVAFF
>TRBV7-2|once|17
CASSSVAGLAGGDTQYF
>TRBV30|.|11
CAWLQGRIQYF
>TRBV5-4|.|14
CASRRVGDNEKLFF
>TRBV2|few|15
CASSETGNSNQPQHF
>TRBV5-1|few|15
CASSFRRGDNTEAFF
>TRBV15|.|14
CATSSGRVQETQYF
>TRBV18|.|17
CASSPSGAGGTLDTQYF
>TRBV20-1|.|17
CSASMGGGQTYTGELFF
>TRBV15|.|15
CATSREAGTFYGYTF
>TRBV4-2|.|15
CASSQPGRMNTEAFF
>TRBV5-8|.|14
CASSWGQGATGYTF
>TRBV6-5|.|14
CASRAQGVGTEAFF
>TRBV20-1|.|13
CSASRGLNEKLFF
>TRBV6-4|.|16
CASSATGLNSYNEQFF
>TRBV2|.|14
CASRGQGQGYGYTF
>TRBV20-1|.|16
CSASRTSGGYYNEQFF
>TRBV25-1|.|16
CASSESAASRPQPQHF
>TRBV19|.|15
CASSGFQGSRTEAFF
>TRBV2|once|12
CASSEALRELFF
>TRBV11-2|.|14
CASSLGPSTDTQYF
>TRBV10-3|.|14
CAIRAGTANTEAFF
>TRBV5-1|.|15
CASKESSSNTGELFF
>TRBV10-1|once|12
CASSDRTGELFF
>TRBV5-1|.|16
CASSLSLAGGNNEQFF
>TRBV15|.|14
CATTPGQRRGKLFF
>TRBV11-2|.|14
CASSLDRPNTEAFF
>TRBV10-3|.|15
CAISEVRQGMGEQFF
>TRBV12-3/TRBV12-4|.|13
CASQAGTFSPLHF
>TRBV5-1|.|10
CASWGPEPSF
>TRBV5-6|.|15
CASRTGPGGPYEQYF
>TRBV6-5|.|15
CASSYSTRMADTQYF
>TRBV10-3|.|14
CAISEGVPRGGYTF
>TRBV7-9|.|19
CASSPPRGQGLWTNEKLFF
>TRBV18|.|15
CASSPPSGGRGEAFF
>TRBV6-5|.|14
CASSYSQGAYEQYF
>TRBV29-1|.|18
CSVRTLDAGGFSGNTIYF
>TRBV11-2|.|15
CASSSVTGRNSPLHF
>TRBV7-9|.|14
CASSLKAGNTEAFF
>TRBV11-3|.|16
CASSIGASGVYNEQFF
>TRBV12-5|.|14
CASGPRSTVNEQFF